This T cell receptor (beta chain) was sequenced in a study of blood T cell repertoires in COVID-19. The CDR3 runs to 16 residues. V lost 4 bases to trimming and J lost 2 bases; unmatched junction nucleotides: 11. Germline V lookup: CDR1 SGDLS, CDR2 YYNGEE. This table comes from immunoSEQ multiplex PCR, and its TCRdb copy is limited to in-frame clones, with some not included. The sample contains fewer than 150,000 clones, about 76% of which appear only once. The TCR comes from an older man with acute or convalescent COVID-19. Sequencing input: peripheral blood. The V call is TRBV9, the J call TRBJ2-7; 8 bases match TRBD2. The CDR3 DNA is TGTGCCAGCAGCCCAGGGAGCGGGGGCCCGACCTACGAGCAGTACTTC. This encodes CASSPGSGGPTYEQYF.